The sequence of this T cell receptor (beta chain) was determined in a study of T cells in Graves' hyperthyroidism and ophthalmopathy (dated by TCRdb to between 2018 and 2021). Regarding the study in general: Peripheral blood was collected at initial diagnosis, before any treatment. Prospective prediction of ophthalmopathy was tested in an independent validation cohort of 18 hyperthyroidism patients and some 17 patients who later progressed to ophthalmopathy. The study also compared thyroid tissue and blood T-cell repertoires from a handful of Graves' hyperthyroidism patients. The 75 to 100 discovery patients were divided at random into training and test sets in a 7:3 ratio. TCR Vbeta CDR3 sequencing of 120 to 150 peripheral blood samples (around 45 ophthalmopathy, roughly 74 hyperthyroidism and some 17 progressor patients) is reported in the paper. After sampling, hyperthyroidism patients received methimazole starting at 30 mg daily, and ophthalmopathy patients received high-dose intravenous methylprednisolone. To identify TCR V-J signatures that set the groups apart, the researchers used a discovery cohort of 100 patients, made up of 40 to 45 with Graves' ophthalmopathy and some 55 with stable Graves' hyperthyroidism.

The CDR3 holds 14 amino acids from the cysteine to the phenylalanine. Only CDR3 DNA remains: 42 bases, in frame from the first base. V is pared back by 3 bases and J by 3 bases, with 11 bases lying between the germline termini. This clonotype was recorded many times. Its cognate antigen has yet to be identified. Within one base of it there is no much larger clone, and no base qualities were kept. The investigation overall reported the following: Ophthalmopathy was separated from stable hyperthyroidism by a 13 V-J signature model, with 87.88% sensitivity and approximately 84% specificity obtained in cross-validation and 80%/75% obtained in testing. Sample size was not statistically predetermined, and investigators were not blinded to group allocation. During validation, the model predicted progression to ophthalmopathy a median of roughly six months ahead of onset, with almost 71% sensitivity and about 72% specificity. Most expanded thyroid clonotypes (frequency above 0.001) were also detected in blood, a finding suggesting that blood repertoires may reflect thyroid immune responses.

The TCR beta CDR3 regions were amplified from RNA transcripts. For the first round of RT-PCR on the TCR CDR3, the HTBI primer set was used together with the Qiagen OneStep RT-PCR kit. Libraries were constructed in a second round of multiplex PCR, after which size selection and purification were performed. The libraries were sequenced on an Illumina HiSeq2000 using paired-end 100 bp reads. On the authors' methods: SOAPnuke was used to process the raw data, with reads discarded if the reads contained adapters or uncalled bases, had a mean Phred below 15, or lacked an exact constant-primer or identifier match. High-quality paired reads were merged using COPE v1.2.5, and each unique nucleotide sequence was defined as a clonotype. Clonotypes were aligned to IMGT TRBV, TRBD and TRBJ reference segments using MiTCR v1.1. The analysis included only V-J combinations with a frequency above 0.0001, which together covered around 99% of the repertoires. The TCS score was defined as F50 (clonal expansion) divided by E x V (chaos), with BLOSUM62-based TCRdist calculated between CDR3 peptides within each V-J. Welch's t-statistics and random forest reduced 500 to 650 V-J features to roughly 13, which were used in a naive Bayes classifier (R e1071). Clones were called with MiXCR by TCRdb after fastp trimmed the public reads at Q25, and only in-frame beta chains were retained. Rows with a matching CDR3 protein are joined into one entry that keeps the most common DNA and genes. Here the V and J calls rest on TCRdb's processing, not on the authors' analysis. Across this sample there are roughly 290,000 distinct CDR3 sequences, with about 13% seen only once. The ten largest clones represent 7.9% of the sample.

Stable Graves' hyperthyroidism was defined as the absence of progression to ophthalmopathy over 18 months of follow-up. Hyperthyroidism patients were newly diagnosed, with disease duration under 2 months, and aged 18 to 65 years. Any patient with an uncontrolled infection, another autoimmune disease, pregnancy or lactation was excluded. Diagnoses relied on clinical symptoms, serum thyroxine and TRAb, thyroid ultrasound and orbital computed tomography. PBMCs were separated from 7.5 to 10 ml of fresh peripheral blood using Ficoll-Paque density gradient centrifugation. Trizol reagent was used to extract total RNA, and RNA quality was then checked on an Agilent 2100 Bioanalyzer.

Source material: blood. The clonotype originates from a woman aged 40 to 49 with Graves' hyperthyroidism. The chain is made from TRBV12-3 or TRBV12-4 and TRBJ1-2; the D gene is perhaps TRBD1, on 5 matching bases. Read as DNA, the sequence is TGTGCCAGCAGTTTTTCCGACAGCCACTATGGCTACACCTTC. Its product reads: CASSFSDSHYGYTF.